What follows are 25 T cell receptor beta chains derived from one specimen sequenced in a study of T cell repertoires in cytomegalovirus infection (dated by TCRdb to 2018 to 2020). Taken with the paper, the label for treatment or condition translates to: in vitro stimulation with specific CMV peptide epitopes to enrich CMV-specific T cells. The instrument was an Illumina HiSeq 1500. TCRdb reprocessing: public reads trimmed at Q25 with fastp, clones called with MiXCR, in-frame beta chains kept. One record per CDR3 amino acid sequence lists the most common genes and DNA. For this sample the table gives roughly 990,000 distinct CDR3 sequences, of which less than 35% were detected only once. The ten largest clones add up to over 11% of the sample. These receptors' antigens are unknown. The sequencing used cultured CD8+ T cells from PBMCs, collected from culture after CMV antigen stimulation. Receptor source: a human donor in good health (CMV status not recorded). Some clones in this sample may be carry-over from other donors' samples.

This chain connects TRBV7-4 to TRBJ2-7, with D possibly being TRBD1 (6 bases). V gave up 4 bases and J gave up 4 bases, with 26 bases separating them. The CDR3 covers 18 residues. The germline CDR1 and CDR2 sequences are SGHVT and SQSDAQ. CDR3 loop: CASSSHIRWDTTYYEQYF. CDR3 nucleotides: TGTGCCAGCAGCTCCCATATCAGGTGGGACACAACCTATTACGAGCAGTACTTC.

The V and J genes are TRBV5-1 and TRBJ2-7; unclear D gene. Germline V lookup: CDR1 SGHRS, CDR2 YFSETQ. The CDR3 covers 15 residues. The germline V and J ends were trimmed by 5 bases and 5 bases, with 20 bases remaining between them. The CDR3 DNA is TGCGCCAGCAGTCAATCCGAGACAAATTTCGACGAGCAGTACTTC. Encoded protein: CASSQSETNFDEQYF.

V gene TRBV5-5 combines with J gene TRBJ2-7; 8 bases are shared with TRBD1. Germline CDR1 is SGHKS and CDR2 is YYEKEE (reference sequence). CDR3 length: 17 amino acids. The J segment lost 1 base and the V segment lost 4 bases, leaving 13 bases of the junction unmatched. In DNA form, the CDR3 reads TGTGCCAGCAGCACAGGAGACAGGGGCTTCAGGTCCTACGAGCAGTACGTC. Translation: CASSTGDRGFRSYEQYV.

The chain couples TRBV20-1 to TRBJ2-2; D call uncertain. V lost 0 bases, J lost 4 bases, and 9 bases lay in between. Germline CDR1 is DFQATT and CDR2 is SNEGSKA (reference sequence). CDR3 length: 14 amino acids. CDR3 region: CSARDRLSTGELFF. As DNA, the CDR3 is TGCAGTGCTAGAGACCGACTGTCCACCGGGGAGCTGTTTTTT.

This clonotype was found many times. The chain joins TRBV6-1 to TRBJ1-1; tentative D call: TRBD1 (5 bases). This CDR3 is built from 16 residues. V lost 6 bases and J lost 4, with 21 bases in between. CDR1 and CDR2 from the germline V gene are MNHNS and SASEGT. The CDR3 sequence is CASSPDTTDKSTEAFF. The CDR3 nucleotides are TGTGCCAGCAGCCCTGACACGACAGACAAGTCCACTGAAGCTTTCTTT.

This clonotype was counted between two and nine times. V gene TRBV6-5 combines with J gene TRBJ1-6; a weak D match, TRBD1 (6 bases). The ends were cut back, 10 bases at V and 11 bases at J, with 18 bases in the middle. This CDR3 has 13 amino acids. CDR1 is MNHEY and CDR2 is SVGAGI in the germline V gene. CDR3 region: CATRTVMGPPLHF. CDR3 in DNA: TGTGCCACCCGGACAGTAATGGGGCCACCCCTCCACTTT.

The CDR3 protein is CASSSGEAPRGYTF. The CDR3 DNA reads TGTGCCAGCAGTTCGGGAGAGGCCCCGCGAGGCTACACCTTC. This chain joins TRBV7-1 and TRBJ1-2, with D uncertain. TRBV7-1 has ORF status, its function being uncertain. The CDR3 has 14 residues. Between the trimmed V and J ends, which lost 6 bases and 8 bases, there was a span of 19 bases.

The rearrangement links TRBV19 to TRBJ2-1, with TRBD2 identical over 8 bases. After removal of 5 bases from V and 5 bases from J, the junction contained 14 bases not matched to a gene. The germline V gene has CDR1 LNHDA and CDR2 SQIVND (reference sequence). The CDR3 runs 17 residues. Written as DNA, the CDR3 is TGTGCCAGTAGTGCCACTGGCGGGGGGCTTCTGGACAATGAGCAGTTCTTC. Translated: CASSATGGGLLDNEQFF.

This clonotype occurred a few times. The chain carries TRBV4-3 and TRBJ1-2, with D possibly being TRBD1 (5 bases). Trimming shortened V by 3 bases and J by 3 bases, and 11 bases separated the two germline ends. CDR3 length: 14 amino acids. The germline CDR1 and CDR2 sequences are LGHNA and YSLEER. As DNA, the CDR3 is TGCGCCAGCAGCCATCGCAGGGTGCACTATGGCTACACCTTC. This codes for CASSHRRVHYGYTF.

About this clonotype itself: This CDR3 is missing its conserved last phenylalanine or tryptophan, likely due to a read error. The rearrangement links TRBV5-5 to TRBJ1-1, with unresolved D. The CDR3 contains 15 residues. V was cut by 0 bases and J by 3 bases, with 12 bases left in between. In germline, CDR1 is SGHKS, CDR2 YYEKEE (reference sequence). CDR3 DNA: TGTGCCAGCAGCTTGGACCCCGGAGAATACACTGAAGCTTTCTCT. It encodes CASSLDPGEYTEAFS.

This rearrangement joins TRBV7-6 to TRBJ2-7, with TRBD1 identical over 9 bases. This CDR3 is 16 amino acids long. The V gene end was trimmed by 2 bases and the J gene end by 6 bases; junction bases not matched to a gene: 11. Germline assignment: CDR1 SGHVS and CDR2 FNYEAQ. CDR3 DNA sequence: TGTGCCAGCAGCTTACGGACAGGGGAGATTAGAGGCGAGCAGTACTTC. Its protein is CASSLRTGEIRGEQYF.

The gene calls are TRBV20-1 and TRBJ2-2; D not certain. CDR1 is DFQATT, CDR2 SNEGSKA, per germline (reference sequence). V lost 0 bases, J lost 0 bases, and 8 bases lay in between. The CDR3 totals 15 residues. The CDR3 bases are TGCAGTGCTAGAGAGGGCAGCGCGAACACCGGGGAGCTGTTTTTT. Protein: CSAREGSANTGELFF.

This clonotype was counted only a few times. This chain links TRBV7-2 with TRBJ2-7; possible D gene TRBD1, 6 bases. In germline, CDR1 is SGHTA, CDR2 FQGNSA. V lost 5 bases and J 2 bases, leaving 16 bases between the germline ends. The CDR3 consists of 15 residues. In DNA form, the CDR3 reads TGTGCCAGCAGCGGTAGTGGGGACATTACCTACGAGCAGTACTTC. Translating gives CASSGSGDITYEQYF.

This clonotype appeared a few times. This chain links TRBV5-5 with TRBJ1-1; 8 bases map to TRBD1. The CDR3 has 15 residues. Per the germline V gene, CDR1 is SGHKS and CDR2 is YYEKEE (reference sequence). J was trimmed by 3 bases and V by 6 bases; bases with no gene match: 10. DNA for the CDR3: TGTGCCAGCATCTACCACAGACAGGGGCACACTGAAGCTTTCTTT. Translated, it gives CASIYHRQGHTEAFF.

The genes are TRBV6-1 and TRBJ2-5; 11 bases agree with TRBD2. There are 17 residues in the CDR3. Germline V CDR1 and CDR2: MNHNS, SASEGT. V was clipped by 2 bases and J by 2 bases; unmatched bases: 7. Written as DNA, the CDR3 is TGTGCCAGCAGTGAATCTAGCGGGGGGATACCTCAAGAGACCCAGTACTTC. It is translated as CASSESSGGIPQETQYF.

This chain uses TRBV19 with TRBJ1-4, with no clear D. The CDR3 loop spans 17 amino acids. Germline-derived CDR1 and CDR2 are LNHDA and SQIVND (reference sequence). With 9 bases removed from V and 0 bases from J, the gap between germline ends came to 20 bases. The CDR3 sequence is CASRPAREVATNEKLFF. CDR3 coding DNA: TGTGCCAGCCGTCCCGCTAGAGAAGTTGCAACTAATGAAAAACTGTTTTTT.

This clonotype was detected ten times or more. The chain joins TRBV2 to TRBJ2-2; D not resolved. Per germline, CDR1 SNHLY and CDR2 FYNNEI. The CDR3 is made up of 14 amino acids. V was trimmed by 5 bases and J by 9 bases, leaving 16 bases between them. The CDR3 loop reads CASSSGPSSRELFF. CDR3 nucleotide sequence: TGTGCCAGCAGTTCCGGGCCATCTAGTCGGGAGCTGTTTTTT.

This clonotype has ten or more counts. The chain links TRBV25-1 to TRBJ2-3; 7 bases are a match to TRBD1. This CDR3 is built from 18 residues. Trimming at V came to 4 bases and at J to 5 bases, leaving 18 bases not matched to a gene. Germline V gene sequence: CDR1 MGHDK, CDR2 SYGVNS. CDR3 in amino acids: CASSGSRTGLRRGDTQYF. The CDR3 bases are TGTGCCAGCAGTGGCTCCCGGACAGGCCTGCGAAGGGGAGATACGCAGTATTTT.

This clonotype appeared a single time. The chain carries TRBV6-2 or TRBV6-3 and TRBJ2-6; D tentatively reads TRBD1 or TRBD2 (5 bases each). V was pared by 9 bases and J by 0 bases, with 15 bases between. The CDR3 has 16 residues. From germline, CDR1 is MNHEY and CDR2 SVGEGT. The CDR3 DNA reads as TGTGCCAGTCCACCGGGACGCCTCTCTGGGGCCAACGTCCTGACTTTC. It is translated as CASPPGRLSGANVLTF.

The V gene is TRBV27, the J gene TRBJ1-5, with D maybe TRBD1 (5 bases). The CDR3 extends over 13 amino acids. The germline gives CDR1 MNHEY, CDR2 SMNVEV (reference sequence). The ends were cut back, 7 bases at V and 7 bases at J, with 14 bases in the middle. The CDR3 spells CASTVGLRQPQHF. The DNA for the CDR3 is TGTGCCAGCACCGTGGGACTAAGGCAGCCCCAGCATTTT.

The chain carries TRBV15 and TRBJ2-1; 8 bases agree with TRBD2. The germline V gene encodes CDR1 LNHNV and CDR2 YYDKDF (reference sequence). Trimming removed 1 base from V and 8 bases from J; junction bases left unmatched: 7. The CDR3 sequence is 15 residues long. CDR3 amino acids: CATSRVGTGRDEQFF. The CDR3 DNA is TGTGCCACCAGCAGAGTTGGCACCGGGAGGGATGAGCAGTTCTTC.

In its sample, this clonotype was seen many times. The rearrangement joins TRBV12-3 or TRBV12-4 to TRBJ2-1; the match to TRBD1 covers 7 bases. Trimming took 5 bases from V and 0 from J; bases not matched to a gene: 7. CDR3 length: 16 residues. CDR3 nucleotides: TGTGCCAGCAGTCCCCCTCGACAGGGCTCCTACAATGAGCAGTTCTTC. Translated: CASSPPRQGSYNEQFF.

This clonotype has a handful of counts. The rearrangement joins TRBV4-1 to TRBJ2-3; D not resolved. This CDR3 has 14 amino acids. Germline values: CDR1 MGHRA, CDR2 YSYEKL. Trimming cost V 0 bases and J 5 bases, with 9 bases left between them. CDR3 sequence: CASSQEIGVDTQYF. In DNA form, the CDR3 reads TGCGCCAGCAGCCAAGAAATCGGAGTAGATACGCAGTATTTT.

This clonotype has just a few counts. The chain has TRBV6-1 and TRBJ2-7; D gene uncertain. Germline CDR1 and CDR2: MNHNS and SASEGT. Between the trimmed V and J ends, which lost 1 base and 1 base, there was a span of 11 bases. The CDR3 length is 15 residues. In DNA form, the CDR3 reads TGTGCCAGCAGTGAAGGGAGTGCTCCTTCCTACGAGCAGTACTTC. This encodes CASSEGSAPSYEQYF.

The rearrangement joins TRBV12-3 or TRBV12-4 to TRBJ1-4; possibly TRBD1 for D (5 bases). CDR3 length equals 14 residues. V was clipped by 2 bases and J by 7 bases, with 11 bases between them. The DNA of the CDR3 is TGTGCCAGCAGTTTATACCGGACAACTGAAAAACTGTTTTTT. This translates into CASSLYRTTEKLFF.